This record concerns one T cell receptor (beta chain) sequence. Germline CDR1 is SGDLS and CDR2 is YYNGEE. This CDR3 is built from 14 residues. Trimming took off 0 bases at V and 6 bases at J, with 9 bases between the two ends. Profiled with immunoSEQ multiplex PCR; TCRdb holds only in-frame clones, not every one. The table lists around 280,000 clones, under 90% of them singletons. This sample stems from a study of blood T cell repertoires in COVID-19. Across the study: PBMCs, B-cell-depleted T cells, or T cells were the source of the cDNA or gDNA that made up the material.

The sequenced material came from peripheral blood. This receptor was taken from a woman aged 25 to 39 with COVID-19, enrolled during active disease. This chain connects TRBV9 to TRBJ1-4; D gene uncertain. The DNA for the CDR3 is TGTGCCAGCAGCGTAGGGGGAGAGGATGAAAAACTGTTTTTT. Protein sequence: CASSVGGEDEKLFF. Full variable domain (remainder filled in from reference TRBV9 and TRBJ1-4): DSGVTQTPKHLITATGQRVTLRCSPRSGDLSVYWYQQSLDQGLQFLIQYYNGEERAKGNILERFSAQQFPDLHSELNLSSLELGDSALYFCASSVGGEDEKLFFGSGTQLSVL.